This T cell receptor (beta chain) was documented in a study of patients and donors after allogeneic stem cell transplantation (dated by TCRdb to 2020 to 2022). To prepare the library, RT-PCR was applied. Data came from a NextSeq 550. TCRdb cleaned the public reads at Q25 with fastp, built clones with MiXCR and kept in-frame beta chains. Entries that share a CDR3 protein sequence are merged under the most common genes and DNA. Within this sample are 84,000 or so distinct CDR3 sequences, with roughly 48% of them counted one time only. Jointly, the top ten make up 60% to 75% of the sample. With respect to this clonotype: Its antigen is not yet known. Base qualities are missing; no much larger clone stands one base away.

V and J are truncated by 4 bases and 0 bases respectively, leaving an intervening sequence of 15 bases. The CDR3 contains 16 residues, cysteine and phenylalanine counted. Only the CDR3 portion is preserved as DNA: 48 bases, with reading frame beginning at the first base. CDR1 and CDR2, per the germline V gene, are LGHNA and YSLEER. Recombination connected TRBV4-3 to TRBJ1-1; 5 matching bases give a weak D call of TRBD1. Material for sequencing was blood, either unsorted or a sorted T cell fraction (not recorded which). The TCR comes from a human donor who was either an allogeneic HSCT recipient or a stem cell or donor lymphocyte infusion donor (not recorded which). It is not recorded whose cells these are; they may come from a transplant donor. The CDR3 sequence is CASSPQLGVLNTEAFF. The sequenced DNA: TGCGCCAGCAGCCCTCAATTGGGGGTCTTGAACACTGAAGCTTTCTTT.